The 20 T cell receptor beta chains below were found in one sample sequenced in a study of blood T cell repertoires in COVID-19. TCRdb's table, derived via immunoSEQ multiplex PCR, lists solely in-frame clones and lacks some. The data show 120,000 or so clones, about 85% seen once. Source material: peripheral blood. These receptors originate from a woman older than 75 with acute or convalescent COVID-19.

This clone was detected only once. The chain employs TRBV5-1 and TRBJ2-3, with D tentatively TRBD1 (6 bases). The CDR3 spans 15 residues. Per germline, CDR1 SGHRS and CDR2 YFSETQ. The V end was cut by 5 bases, the J end by 3 bases, with 16 bases between. For the CDR3, the DNA is TGCGCCAGCAGTTCCGGGACATCGCTGACAGATACGCAGTATTTT. It yields the protein CASSSGTSLTDTQYF.

In its sample, this clone was seen a few times. This rearrangement joins TRBV12-3 or TRBV12-4 to TRBJ1-1; D gene ambiguous. The CDR3 has 13 residues. Trimming left V 2 bases short and J 2 bases short, with 6 bases between. The CDR3 sequence: CASSLSRNTEAFF. DNA for the CDR3: TGTGCCAGCAGTTTAAGCCGCAACACTGAAGCTTTCTTT.

V gene TRBV20-1 combines with J gene TRBJ1-2; no clear D. This CDR3 region has 11 residues. Deletions cut 1 base from V and 8 bases from J, with 8 bases between. From germline, CDR1 is DFQATT and CDR2 SNEGSKA (reference sequence). CDR3 nucleotide sequence: TGCAGTGCTAGAGGCGTGAAGGGCTACACCTTC. Translated: CSARGVKGYTF.

The chain uses TRBV29-1 and TRBJ1-2; 7 bases are a match to TRBD1. Germline V gene data show CDR1 as SQVTM and CDR2 as ANQGSEA. Trimming cost V 6 bases and J 3 bases; bases outside gene matches: 10. CDR3 size: 14 residues. CDR3 DNA: TGCAGCGTCGGACCCACAGGGGAGGACTATGGCTACACCTTC. This translates into CSVGPTGEDYGYTF.

The chain links TRBV10-3 to TRBJ1-2; a possible D gene is TRBD1 (6 bases). Germline V gene sequence: CDR1 ENHRY, CDR2 SYGVKD. The CDR3 runs 12 residues. Trimming left V 11 bases short and J 1 base short, with 11 bases between. The CDR3 region is CAGRQDNYGYTF. Here the CDR3 DNA reads TGTGCCGGCCGACAGGATAACTATGGCTACACCTTC.

V usage is TRBV18 and J usage is TRBJ2-5; D is possibly TRBD1 (5 bases). V was cut by 6 bases and J by 3 bases, with 11 bases left in between. The length of the CDR3 is 13 residues. Germline CDR1 KGHSH, CDR2 LQKENI. As DNA, the CDR3 is TGTGCCAGCTCCCGACAGCCCGAAGAGACCCAGTACTTC. Encoded protein: CASSRQPEETQYF.

The chain is built from TRBV11-2 and TRBJ1-4; D is ambiguous. The CDR3 length is 15 residues. The ends were cut back, 5 bases at V and 3 bases at J, with 13 bases in the middle. The germline gives CDR1 SGHAT, CDR2 FQNNGV. This CDR3 reads CASSPISHPNEKLFF. The CDR3 bases are TGTGCCAGCAGCCCTATTTCGCATCCTAATGAAAAACTGTTTTTT.

CDR3 bases: TGTGCCAGCAGTGGGGGACAGGGAGTCACCTACGAGCAGTACGTC. Protein product: CASSGGQGVTYEQYV. The chain recombines TRBV28 with TRBJ2-7; TRBD1 matches 9 bases. The V gene's germline CDR1 is MDHEN and CDR2 SYDVKM. This CDR3 spans 15 amino acids. V lost 5 bases and J lost 2; bases outside the gene matches: 7.

As concerns this clone: Other DNA sequences within the sample encode an identical CDR3. This chain uses TRBV4-2 with TRBJ2-2; the match to TRBD1 covers 7 bases. The germline V gene has CDR1 LGHNA and CDR2 YNFKEQ. This CDR3 is built from 15 residues. V lost 1 base and J lost 1; bases outside the gene matches: 0. CDR3 coding DNA: TGTGCCAGCAGCCAAGGGGACAGGAACACCGGGGAGCTGTTTTTT. Translation gives CASSQGDRNTGELFF.

The chain has TRBV5-4 and TRBJ2-3; TRBD2 aligns across 8 bases. The CDR3 contains 16 residues. V gave up 2 bases and J gave up 1 base; unmatched junction bases: 6. Germline V lookup: CDR1 SGHNT, CDR2 YYREEE (reference sequence). CDR3 DNA sequence: TGTGCCAGCAGCTTAGAAGGTAGCGGGGGCACAGATACGCAGTATTTT. This encodes CASSLEGSGGTDTQYF.

The rearrangement uses TRBV4-1 and TRBJ1-2; 7 positions match TRBD1. The germline V gene has CDR1 MGHRA and CDR2 YSYEKL. Trimming removed 4 bases from V and 1 base from J; junction bases left unmatched: 0. The CDR3 extends over 13 amino acids. The CDR3 here is CASSRDSNYGYTF. The DNA for the CDR3 is TGCGCCAGCAGCCGGGACAGTAACTATGGCTACACCTTC.

The V gene is TRBV7-2, the J gene TRBJ2-3; D may be TRBD2 (6 bases). Germline V gives CDR1 SGHTA, CDR2 FQGNSA. The CDR3 consists of 18 residues. V gave up 2 bases and J gave up 6 bases, with 24 bases separating them. Here the CDR3 reads CASSLSGGFRVFEDTQYF. CDR3 DNA: TGTGCCAGCAGCTTAAGTGGGGGGTTTCGCGTCTTTGAGGATACGCAGTATTTT.

The chain combines TRBV19 with TRBJ1-5, with TRBD1 as a possible D gene (6 bases). Germline values: CDR1 LNHDA, CDR2 SQIVND (reference sequence). Trimming removed 7 bases at V and 3 bases at J, with 13 bases between. The CDR3 totals 14 residues. For the CDR3, the DNA is TGTGCCAGTACCCCCGGGACAACCAATCAGCCCCAGCATTTT. This translates into CASTPGTTNQPQHF.

The V gene is TRBV3-1 (or the pseudogene TRBV3-2), the J gene TRBJ1-2; no clear D gene. Trimming left V 5 bases short and J 7 bases short, with 17 bases between. Germline V CDR1 and CDR2: LGHDT, YNNKEL (reference sequence). This CDR3 has 14 residues. The CDR3 spells CASSSGLFYGGYTF. The CDR3 region has the DNA TGTGCCAGCAGCTCCGGACTATTCTATGGTGGCTACACCTTC.

The rearrangement links TRBV7-8 to TRBJ1-6; D not resolved. This CDR3 region has 14 residues. In germline, CDR1 is SGHVS, CDR2 FQNEAQ. The V end lost 0 bases, the J end lost 8 bases, and 8 bases lay between the germline ends. CDR3 sequence reads: CASSLAPPDSPLHF. The CDR3 nucleotides read TGTGCCAGCAGCTTAGCGCCACCGGATTCACCCCTCCACTTT.

This chain links TRBV6-5 with TRBJ1-2; TRBD1 matches 7 bases. Germline CDR1 reads MNHEY; CDR2 reads SVGAGI. V was pared by 0 bases and J by 7 bases, with 5 bases of the junction left unmatched. The CDR3 length is 14 residues. Written as DNA, the CDR3 is TGTGCCAGCAGTTACTCTGGACAGGTCGGTGGCTACACCTTC. Its protein product is CASSYSGQVGGYTF.

The V and J genes are TRBV12-5 and TRBJ1-5; the D gene is possibly TRBD1 (5 bases). The V and J ends lost 1 base and 7 bases respectively, with 5 bases between them. The CDR3 loop spans 12 amino acids. Germline loops: CDR1 LGHNT, CDR2 FRNRAP. The CDR3 sequence is CASGLDRQPQHF. DNA of the CDR3: TGTGCTAGTGGTTTGGACAGGCAGCCCCAGCATTTT. The entire variable domain, with the rest obtained from reference TRBV12-5 and TRBJ1-5, is as follows: DARVTQTPRHKVTEMGQEVTMRCQPILGHNTVFWYRQTMMQGLELLAYFRNRAPLDDSGMPKDRFSAEMPDATLATLKIQPSEPRDSAVYFCASGLDRQPQHFGDGTRLSIL.

The V call is TRBV5-1, the J call TRBJ2-3, with TRBD2 matching 7 bases. The CDR3 loop spans 15 amino acids. Germline CDR1 is SGHRS and CDR2 is YFSETQ. The V segment lost 3 bases and the J segment 0 bases; nucleotides outside the gene matches: 4. CDR3 in amino acids: CASSSRLASTDTQYF. In nucleotides, the CDR3 is TGCGCCAGCAGCTCACGACTAGCCAGCACAGATACGCAGTATTTT. The variable domain in full, with the rest retrieved from reference TRBV5-1 and TRBJ2-3, is KAGVTQTPRYLIKTRGQQVTLSCSPISGHRSVSWYQQTPGQGLQFLFEYFSETQRNKGNFPGRFSGRQFSNSRSEMNVSTLELGDSALYLCASSSRLASTDTQYFGPGTRLTVL.

The chain has TRBV18 and TRBJ2-2, with D tentatively TRBD2 (6 bases). The V end lost 6 bases, the J end lost 3 bases, and 14 bases lay between the germline ends. Germline CDR1 KGHSH, CDR2 LQKENI. The CDR3 is made up of 15 amino acids. The CDR3 bases are TGTGCCAGCTCCCGCGGATGGGGGGACACCGGGGAGCTGTTTTTT. This encodes CASSRGWGDTGELFF. Full variable domain (rest looked up from reference TRBV18 and TRBJ2-2): NAGVMQNPRHLVRRRGQEARLRCSPMKGHSHVYWYRQLPEEGLKFMVYLQKENIIDESGMPKERFSAEFPKEGPSILRIQQVVRGDSAAYFCASSRGWGDTGELFFGEGSRLTVL.

Here the CDR3 reads CASSVRGGEPQHF. Here the CDR3 DNA reads TGTGCCAGCAGCGTGCGGGGGGGGGAGCCCCAGCATTTT. The V gene is TRBV3-1 (or the pseudogene TRBV3-2), the J gene TRBJ1-5; TRBD1 is a possible D gene (5 bases). Trimming removed 5 bases at V and 8 bases at J, with 13 bases between. The CDR3 loop spans 13 amino acids. Germline loops: CDR1 LGHDT, CDR2 YNNKEL (reference sequence).